This T cell receptor (beta chain) was sequenced for a study of regulatory T cells in long-lasting Graves disease (dated by TCRdb to the early 2020s). Looking at the study overall: Patients with newly diagnosed Graves' disease had been on antithyroid drugs for under 3 months. The study was conducted in China and was registered as a clinical trial. Persistent Graves' disease patients were compared with newly diagnosed Graves' disease patients by peripheral blood TCR sequencing and RNA sequencing. A total of approximately 35 samples were covered by TCR sequencing, comprising approximately 13 persistent and around 20 newly diagnosed Graves' disease patients.

Explained via the paper, the time point label denotes: newly diagnosed GD, antithyroid drugs for less than 3 months. For both TCR sequencing and RNA sequencing, RNA was extracted from PBMCs using TRIzol. The diagnosis of Graves' disease was made according to American Thyroid Association guidelines. Patients were recruited from an endocrinology department in Xi'an, China. From each patient, approximately 9.9 milliliters of peripheral blood was collected into an EDTA anticoagulant tube. Ficoll Paque Plus density gradient separation was used to isolate PBMCs, and no further T cell sorting was performed. An Agilent 2100 Bioanalyzer and agarose gel were used to check RNA quality, and a NanoDrop 2000 was used to measure RNA concentration. Overall study results and their limits: The authors acknowledged the small sample size as a limitation that may reduce accuracy. The study examined only peripheral blood because the primary lesion, thyroid tissue, could not be accessed. TRBV28, TRBJ1-2 and TRBJ2-5 were preferentially used in persistent disease, while TRBV20-1 and TRBJ2-1 were favored in newly diagnosed disease. Compared with newly diagnosed patients, persistent Graves' disease patients had lower TCR Shannon entropy and fewer highly expanded clones, which suggests clonal expansion. More public clonotypes were shared among persistent patients (around 2,600) than among newly diagnosed patients (approximately 1,000). Only the TCR beta chain was sequenced and analyzed.

According to the germline V gene, CDR1 reads SGHDT and CDR2 reads YYEEEE. The V and J ends are trimmed by 3 bases and 2 bases, leaving 23 bases between them. The CDR3 runs 18 residues from the cysteine to the phenylalanine. Only CDR3 DNA remains: 54 bases, in frame from the first base. Concerning this clonotype itself: Its cognate antigen has yet to be identified. No base quality values were provided; no much bigger clone lies one nucleotide off.

The library was prepared using multiplex PCR. TCRdb records Illumina HiSeq 4000 as the sequencer. iRepertoire HTBI primers and Arm-PCR amplification of CDR3 regions were used to construct TCR beta libraries. PCR products were gel purified before sequencing. The original pipeline was this. Across samples, 60 to 75 TRBV and 13 to 15 TRBJ segments were identified and used for gene usage analysis of CDR3 amino acid clonotypes. COPE and FqMerger were used to merge the filtered high-quality paired reads into contigs. BLAST was used to align contigs to the IMGT TRBV, TRBD and TRBJ reference genes, and CDR3 was defined following IMGT. Any clonotype with a frequency above 0.1% was classified as a highly expanded clone. Repertoire diversity was measured by Shannon entropy, and V-J evenness by the Gini coefficient. A clonotype found in more than one individual was treated as public. TCRdb applied fastp at Q25 and MiXCR to the public reads, then kept only in-frame beta chains. All rows with the same CDR3 protein become a single entry with the most common DNA and genes. TCRdb's processing, not the authors', yielded these V and J calls. The sample records 350,000 to 450,000 distinct CDR3 sequences, 14% to 15% of which are singletons. The ten largest clones take up roughly 17% of the sample.

This sample was shared with a second study, whose subject was T cells in Graves' hyperthyroidism and ophthalmopathy. As noted in the second study: Stable Graves' hyperthyroidism was defined as no progression to ophthalmopathy during 18 months of follow-up. The hyperthyroidism patients were between 18 and 65 years old and newly diagnosed, with a disease duration of less than 2 months. The study excluded patients with uncontrolled infections, other autoimmune diseases, pregnancy or lactation. Diagnoses relied on clinical symptoms, serum thyroxine and TRAb, thyroid ultrasound and orbital computed tomography. The TCR CDR3 was subjected to a first round of RT-PCR using the HTBI primer set and the Qiagen OneStep RT-PCR kit. Most expanded thyroid clonotypes (frequency above 0.001) were also found in blood, which suggests that blood repertoires may mirror thyroid immune responses. In cross-validation, a model built on a 13 V-J signature told ophthalmopathy apart from stable hyperthyroidism with 87.88% sensitivity and around 81% specificity, and in testing the same model reached 80%/75%. During validation, the model predicted progression to ophthalmopathy a median of approximately 6.5 months ahead of onset, with around 65% sensitivity and almost 75% specificity. To identify distinguishing TCR V-J signatures, a discovery cohort of 100 patients was used, comprising some 45 with Graves' ophthalmopathy and 57 with stable Graves' hyperthyroidism. Whether ophthalmopathy could be predicted prospectively was tested in an independent validation cohort made up of 18 to 20 hyperthyroidism patients plus 17 patients who later progressed to ophthalmopathy. The approximately 90 discovery patients were randomly split 7:3 into training and test sets. Thyroid tissue and blood T-cell repertoires from about six Graves' hyperthyroidism patients were also compared in the study. After sampling, hyperthyroidism patients received methimazole starting at 30 mg daily, and ophthalmopathy patients received high-dose intravenous methylprednisolone. The libraries were constructed in a second round of multiplex PCR and then size-selected and purified. Libraries were sequenced paired-end with 100 bp reads on an Illumina HiSeq2000. SOAPnuke was used to process the raw data, removing reads that contained adapters or uncalled bases, had a mean Phred below 15, or lacked an exact match to the constant primer or identifier. High-quality paired reads were merged using COPE v1.2.5, and each unique nucleotide sequence was defined as a clonotype. Clonotypes were aligned to IMGT TRBV, TRBD and TRBJ reference segments using MiTCR v1.1. The analysis was restricted to V-J combinations with a frequency above 0.0001, which together covered roughly 99% of the repertoires. A TCS score was defined as the ratio of F50 (clonal expansion) to E x V (chaos), with BLOSUM62-based TCRdist applied between CDR3 peptides within each V-J. Welch's t-statistics and random forest reduced just over 500 V-J features to under 15, which were used in a naive Bayes classifier (R e1071). Sample size was not statistically predetermined, and blinding of investigators to group allocation was not performed. The paper reports TCR Vbeta CDR3 sequencing of some 140 peripheral blood samples: some 41 ophthalmopathy, fewer than 85 hyperthyroidism and around 17 progressor patients.

This TCR was sampled from a woman under 40 with Graves disease. Donor details come from another sample of the same person, matched by shared clones. Here the sequenced sample was peripheral blood mononuclear cells (PBMCs), taken at new diagnosis, from a patient treated with antithyroid drugs. The V and J genes are TRBV5-6 and TRBJ1-2; TRBD1 might be the D gene, on 5 matching bases. For the CDR3, the sequence is CASSSTSPGVEGNYGYTF. The nucleotide sequence reads TGTGCCAGCAGCTCGACCTCCCCGGGGGTAGAGGGGAACTATGGCTACACCTTC.